The 27 T cell receptor beta chains below come from one sample, sequenced in a study of response to subunit inactivated influenza vaccine. TCRdb processed the RT-PCR reads anew with MiXCR; each CDR3 protein has one entry. The sample holds approximately 500,000 distinct CDR3 sequences, approximately 13% seen once. Sequences were derived from PBMCs from blood, sampled roughly 6 weeks after vaccination. The receptors were gathered from a man aged 45 to 65 who received an inactivated influenza vaccine.

This clonotype was recorded at least ten times. The chain recombines TRBV18 with TRBJ2-7; 12 positions agree with TRBD1. V lost 3 bases and J lost 9; bases outside the gene matches: 3. This CDR3 comprises 13 residues. CDR1 is KGHSH and CDR2 is LQKENI in the germline V gene. This CDR3 is CASSPGTGGWQYF. The CDR3 bases are TGTGCCAGCTCACCCGGGACAGGGGGCTGGCAGTACTTC.

The genes are TRBV6-2 or TRBV6-3 and TRBJ2-4; no clear D. This CDR3 region has 15 residues. Germline-derived CDR1 and CDR2 are MNHEY and SVGEGT. The ends were cut back, 0 bases at V and 7 bases at J, with 13 bases in the middle. The CDR3 DNA reads as TGTGCCAGCAGTTACTCGAAGGTCCAGGAGAACATTCAGTACTTC. Protein: CASSYSKVQENIQYF.

In this sample, this clonotype turned up a few times. The chain recombines TRBV7-8 with TRBJ2-3; 8 positions agree with TRBD1. Germline V CDR1 and CDR2: SGHVS, FQNEAQ. V lost 5 bases to trimming and J lost 0 bases; unmatched junction nucleotides: 4. This CDR3 is built from 15 residues. The CDR3 DNA sequence: TGTGCCAGCAGCCCGGGACAGGCAAGCACAGATACGCAGTATTTT. Protein: CASSPGQASTDTQYF.

This clonotype was observed a few times. One end of the junction fails to match germline, which may point to a read error. The rearrangement uses TRBV7-7 and TRBJ2-5; the D gene is possibly TRBD2 (5 bases). This CDR3 is built from 13 residues. Germline loops: CDR1 SSHAT, CDR2 FNYEAQ (reference sequence). The chain's CDR3 is CASSLATYETQYF. CDR3 nucleotides: TGTGCTAGCAGCTTAGCGACGTACGAGACCCAGTACTTC.

V is TRBV7-2 and J is TRBJ2-3; tentative D call: TRBD1 (6 bases). The CDR3 length is 12 residues. Trimming removed 5 bases from V and 11 bases from J, with 14 bases in between. In germline, CDR1 is SGHTA, CDR2 FQGNSA. CDR3 loop: CASSGNRALQYF. The CDR3 DNA reads TGTGCCAGCAGCGGCAACAGGGCGTTGCAGTATTTT.

This clonotype has just a few counts. The chain links TRBV12-3 or TRBV12-4 to TRBJ1-4; 7 bases map to TRBD1. The ends lost 9 bases at V and 7 bases at J; junction bases unmatched: 8. The length of the CDR3 is 13 residues. The CDR3 reads CASTTGQGEKLFF. CDR3 sequence (DNA): TGTGCCAGTACGACAGGGCAGGGTGAAAAACTGTTTTTT.

This clonotype showed up just a few times. The J gene is TRBJ2-1, the V gene TRBV7-2; TRBD2 agrees at 7 bases. Trimming took 5 bases from V and 5 from J; bases not matched to a gene: 12. Germline lookup yields CDR1 SGHTA and CDR2 FQGNSA. CDR3 length: 16 amino acids. The CDR3 loop reads CASSIRIGTTNNEQFF. CDR3 DNA sequence: TGTGCCAGCAGCATTAGAATAGGGACTACTAACAATGAGCAGTTCTTC.

The rearrangement joins TRBV12-3 or TRBV12-4 to TRBJ2-7; 7 nucleotides align to TRBD2. The CDR3 length is 14 residues. The junction had 9 bases not matched to a gene; V was cut back by 8 bases and J by 2 bases. In DNA form, the CDR3 reads TGTGCCAGCGGGGGGGACGGTTTTCCCTACGAGCAGTACTTC. It encodes CASGGDGFPYEQYF.

The chain links TRBV28 to TRBJ2-7; D unresolved. The CDR3 runs 14 residues. V was clipped by 2 bases and J by 0 bases, with 8 bases between them. Looked up from germline, CDR1 is MDHEN and CDR2 is SYDVKM. CDR3 sequence (DNA): TGTGCCAGCAGTTTAGCAGACATCTCCTACGAGCAGTACTTC. Residues: CASSLADISYEQYF.

The chain employs TRBV28 and TRBJ1-2, with D unresolved. CDR1 is MDHEN, CDR2 SYDVKM, per germline. V was pared by 2 bases and J by 1 base, with 5 bases between. The CDR3 spans 13 residues. In nucleotides, the CDR3 is TGTGCCAGCAGTTTACAGATTAACTATGGCTACACCTTC. Residues: CASSLQINYGYTF.

This clonotype was seen more than once but under ten times. The chain couples TRBV6-1 to TRBJ2-2, with TRBD1 matching 11 bases. This CDR3 contains 16 residues. CDR1 is MNHNS and CDR2 is SASEGT in the germline V gene. V lost 8 bases and J lost 7; bases outside the gene matches: 12. The CDR3 nucleotides are TGTGCCAGCCGGACAGGGGGCGCCCCTTACTTCGGGGAGCTGTTTTTT. Translated: CASRTGGAPYFGELFF.

This clonotype was seen many times. The V and J genes are TRBV27 and TRBJ1-4; TRBD1 matches 8 bases. V lost 4 bases and J lost 4; bases outside the gene matches: 8. This CDR3 has 16 residues. The germline V gene has CDR1 MNHEY and CDR2 SMNVEV (reference sequence). CDR3 loop: CASSSTRDRINEKLFF. The CDR3 bases are TGTGCCAGCAGTTCAACCCGGGACAGGATTAATGAAAAACTGTTTTTT.

This clonotype has just a few counts. V and J are TRBV12-3 or TRBV12-4 and TRBJ2-4; 7 positions agree with TRBD1. CDR3 length: 14 residues. Trimming cost V 7 bases and J 6 bases; bases outside gene matches: 9. CDR3 amino acids: CASNFEGGLNIQYF. The CDR3 bases are TGTGCCAGCAATTTCGAAGGGGGCTTAAACATTCAGTACTTC.

The V call is TRBV28, the J call TRBJ2-5; TRBD2 might be the D (6 bases). The CDR3 covers 15 residues. Per the germline V gene, CDR1 is MDHEN and CDR2 is SYDVKM. V gave up 6 bases and J gave up 4 bases, with 18 bases separating them. CDR3 protein: CASRVPPGVGETQYF. DNA of the CDR3: TGTGCCAGCAGGGTGCCACCGGGGGTGGGAGAGACCCAGTACTTC.

This clonotype was found many times. This chain joins TRBV12-2 and TRBJ1-5; the table's D call, TRBD1, was not checked against the DNA. TRBV12-2 is marked as a pseudogene. This CDR3 comprises 17 residues. The CDR3 DNA reads TGTGCAAGTCGCTTCCGACAGTTACCATATAGCAATCAGCCCCAGCATTTT. Its protein product is CASRFRQLPYSNQPQHF.

The chain recombines TRBV7-8 with TRBJ2-1; D is possibly TRBD2 (7 bases). Trimming removed 1 base from V and 7 bases from J, with 20 bases in between. From germline, CDR1 is SGHVS and CDR2 FQNEAQ. The CDR3 is 17 amino acids. The DNA for the CDR3 is TGTGCCAGCAGCTTAGGAGATGGGGGGGGGCCGGGAAATGAGCAGTTCTTC. Its translation: CASSLGDGGGPGNEQFF.

CDR3 sequence reads: CASSFPPGQEIGADTQYF. The DNA for the CDR3 is TGTGCCAGCAGTTTCCCCCCGGGCCAAGAAATTGGGGCAGATACGCAGTATTTT. The gene calls are TRBV28 and TRBJ2-3; D remains unclear. The V end was cut by 3 bases, the J end by 4 bases, with 23 bases between. The CDR3 runs to 18 residues. Germline V gene data show CDR1 as MDHEN and CDR2 as SYDVKM. The whole variable domain, filled in from reference TRBV28 and TRBJ2-3, reads DVKVTQSSRYLVKRTGEKVFLECVQDMDHENMFWYRQDPGLGLRLIYFSYDVKMKEKGDIPEGYSVSREKKERFSLILESASTNQTSMYLCASSFPPGQEIGADTQYFGPGTRLTVL.

This clonotype was observed a few times. The chain links TRBV10-3 to TRBJ2-5; D uncertain. Germline V CDR1 and CDR2: ENHRY, SYGVKD. The CDR3 runs 14 residues. V shed 0 bases and J shed 6 bases, with 11 bases lying between them. The CDR3 reads CAISESSSEKTQYF. The CDR3 coding sequence is TGTGCCATCAGTGAGTCGTCTTCGGAGAAGACCCAGTACTTC.

This clonotype was seen only a few times. V is TRBV20-1 and J is TRBJ2-3; 7 bases align to TRBD2. Trimming cost V 5 bases and J 5 bases; bases outside gene matches: 7. CDR1 and CDR2 (germline): DFQATT, SNEGSKA (reference sequence). This CDR3 spans 13 amino acids. This chain's CDR3 is CSAWTRPQDTQYF. The DNA of the CDR3 is TGCAGTGCTTGGACTAGACCCCAAGATACGCAGTATTTT.

The genes are TRBV6-1 and TRBJ1-5; no clear D gene. The V end lost 5 bases, the J end lost 13 bases, and 21 bases lay between the germline ends. The CDR3 extends over 14 amino acids. Germline V CDR1 and CDR2: MNHNS, SASEGT. For the CDR3, the DNA is TGTGCCAGCAGTCCCCTGGAGGGAGATAGCAATCAGCATTTT. This sequence encodes CASSPLEGDSNQHF.

CDR3 loop: CASSRDRVQETQYF. The DNA of the CDR3 is TGTGCCAGCAGTCGGGACAGAGTCCAAGAGACCCAGTACTTC. V usage is TRBV12-3 or TRBV12-4 and J usage is TRBJ2-5, with 7 bases lining up with TRBD1. The CDR3 loop spans 14 amino acids. The junction had 4 bases not matched to a gene; V was cut back by 5 bases and J by 1 base.

V is TRBV2 and J is TRBJ2-7; the D is unclear. The CDR3 is 15 amino acids. V was shortened by 3 bases and J by 2 bases, with 14 bases between the two germline ends. Germline CDR1 and CDR2: SNHLY and FYNNEI. CDR3 sequence: CASSDWLGNPYEQYF. As DNA, the CDR3 is TGTGCCAGCAGTGATTGGTTAGGGAACCCCTACGAGCAGTACTTC.

This clonotype was detected a few times. V is TRBV11-2 and J is TRBJ2-3; 9 bases line up with TRBD2. The V segment lost 6 bases and the J segment 7 bases; nucleotides outside the gene matches: 14. CDR3 size: 16 residues. CDR1 SGHAT and CDR2 FQNNGV come from the germline V gene. The CDR3 bases are TGTGCCAGCAGTCACCGCGGGGGGGGCCCCTTGAATACGCAGTATTTT. It is translated as CASSHRGGGPLNTQYF.

V usage is TRBV12-3 or TRBV12-4 and J usage is TRBJ1-6; TRBD1 is a possible D gene (5 bases). The CDR3 runs 13 residues. Trimming pared 5 bases from V and 9 bases from J, leaving 11 bases between. For the CDR3, the DNA is TGTGCCAGCAGTATCGGGACGAGTTCACCCCTCCACTTT. Protein product: CASSIGTSSPLHF.

This clonotype was counted only a few times. J is TRBJ2-5 and V is TRBV20-1, with no clear D. V lost 8 bases and J lost 5, with 9 bases in between. The CDR3 runs 10 residues. CDR1 is DFQATT and CDR2 is SNEGSKA in the germline V gene (reference sequence). As DNA, the CDR3 is TGCAGTCCAGGTCCCGAGACCCAGTACTTC. This gives the protein CSPGPETQYF.

There are many counts of this clonotype. This rearrangement joins TRBV10-3 to TRBJ2-1; 13 positions match TRBD2. The trim removed 4 bases at V and 3 bases at J, leaving 0 bases unmatched. The CDR3 runs to 15 residues. CDR1 is ENHRY and CDR2 is SYGVKD in the germline V gene. DNA for the CDR3: TGTGCCATCAGTGGGACTAGCGGGAGCTACAATGAGCAGTTCTTC. Its translation is CAISGTSGSYNEQFF.

J is TRBJ2-7 and V is TRBV4-3, with D perhaps matching TRBD1 (5 bases). V gave up 0 bases and J gave up 4 bases, with 13 bases separating them. The CDR3 length is 15 residues. The germline gives CDR1 LGHNA, CDR2 YSLEER. The CDR3 nucleotides are TGCGCCAGCAGCCAAGATCTCGTGCAGGGTTACGAGCAGTACTTC. Residues: CASSQDLVQGYEQYF.